This T cell receptor (beta chain) derives from a study of T cell responses to AZD1222 COVID-19 vaccine. The protocol was immunoSEQ multiplex PCR, while the TCRdb copy is restricted to in-frame clones and leaves out a portion. This table holds over 120,000 clones, approximately 83% found once. About this clone itself: Its antigen is still unknown.

Germline V gene lookup returns CDR1 SNHLY and CDR2 FYNNEI. This CDR3 is built from 14 residues. J gave up 1 base and V 6 bases, and 4 bases lay outside the gene matches. Study-wide results and caveats: Per reports, nearly half of all spike-specific TCRs target regions that are unmutated in variants.

The source of this sequence is an adult in good health. The V gene is TRBV2, the J gene TRBJ1-1, with 8 bases that match TRBD1. Sample: peripheral blood, taken on day 0 of AZD1222 vaccination. CDR3 region: CASSGDRSNTEAFF. The CDR3 nucleotides read TGTGCCAGCAGCGGGGACAGGTCGAACACTGAAGCTTTCTTT.